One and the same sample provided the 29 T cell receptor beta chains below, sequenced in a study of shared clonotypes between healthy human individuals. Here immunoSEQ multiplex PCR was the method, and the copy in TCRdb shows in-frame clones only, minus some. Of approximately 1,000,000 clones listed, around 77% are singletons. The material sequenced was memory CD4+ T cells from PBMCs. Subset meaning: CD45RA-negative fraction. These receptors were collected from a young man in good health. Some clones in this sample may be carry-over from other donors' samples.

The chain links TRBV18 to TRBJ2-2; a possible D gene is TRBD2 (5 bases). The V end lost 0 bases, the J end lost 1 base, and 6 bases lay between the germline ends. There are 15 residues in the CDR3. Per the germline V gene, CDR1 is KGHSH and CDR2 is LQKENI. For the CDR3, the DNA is TGTGCCAGCTCACCACCGGACTTGAACACCGGGGAGCTGTTTTTT. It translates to CASSPPDLNTGELFF.

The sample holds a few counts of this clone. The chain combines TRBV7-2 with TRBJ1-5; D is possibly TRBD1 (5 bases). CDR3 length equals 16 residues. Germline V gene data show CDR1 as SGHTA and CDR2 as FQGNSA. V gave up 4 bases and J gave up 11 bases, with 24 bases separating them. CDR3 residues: CASSSPRMTGGISQHF. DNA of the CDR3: TGTGCCAGCAGCTCCCCCCGGATGACGGGGGGTATATCCCAGCATTTT.

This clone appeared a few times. The CDR3 region is CASSETREAFF. Here the CDR3 DNA reads TGTGCCAGCAGTGAGACCCGGGAAGCTTTCTTT. The J gene is TRBJ1-1, the V gene TRBV2; D is ambiguous. V lost 3 bases to trimming and J lost 8 bases, with 7 bases between them. The CDR3 runs 11 residues. Germline CDR1 is SNHLY and CDR2 is FYNNEI. Full variable domain (rest looked up from reference TRBV2 and TRBJ1-1): EPEVTQTPSHQVTQMGQEVILRCVPISNHLYFYWYRQILGQKVEFLVSFYNNEISEKSEIFDDQFSVERPDGSNFTLKIRSTKLEDSAMYFCASSETREAFFGQGTRLTVV.

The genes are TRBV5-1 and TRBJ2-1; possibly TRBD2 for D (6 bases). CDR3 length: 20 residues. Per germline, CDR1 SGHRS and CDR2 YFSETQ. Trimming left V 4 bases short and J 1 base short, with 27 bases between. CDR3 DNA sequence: TGCGCCAGCAGCCAGCGTCCCGGGACTCGGACCCGAATATCCTACAATGAGCAGTTCTTC. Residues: CASSQRPGTRTRISYNEQFF.

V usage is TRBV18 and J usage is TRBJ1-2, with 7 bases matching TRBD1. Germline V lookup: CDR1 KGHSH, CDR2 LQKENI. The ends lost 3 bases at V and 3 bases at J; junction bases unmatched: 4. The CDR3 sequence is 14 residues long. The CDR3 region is CASSPDRNDYGYTF. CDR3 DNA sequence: TGTGCCAGCTCACCGGACAGGAATGACTATGGCTACACCTTC.

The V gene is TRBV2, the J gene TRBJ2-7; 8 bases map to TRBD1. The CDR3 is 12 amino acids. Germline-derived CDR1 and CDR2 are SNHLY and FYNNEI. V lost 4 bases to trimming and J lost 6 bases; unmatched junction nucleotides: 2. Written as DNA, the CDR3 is TGTGCCAGCAGTGCGACAGGGGCCGAGCAGTACTTC. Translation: CASSATGAEQYF.

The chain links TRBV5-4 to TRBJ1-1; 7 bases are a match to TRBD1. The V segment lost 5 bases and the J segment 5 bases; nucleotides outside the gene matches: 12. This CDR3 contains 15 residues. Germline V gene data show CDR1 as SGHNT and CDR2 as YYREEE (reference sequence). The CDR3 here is CASRQETGRSTEAFF. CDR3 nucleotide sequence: TGTGCCAGCAGGCAAGAGACAGGGAGGTCGACTGAAGCTTTCTTT.

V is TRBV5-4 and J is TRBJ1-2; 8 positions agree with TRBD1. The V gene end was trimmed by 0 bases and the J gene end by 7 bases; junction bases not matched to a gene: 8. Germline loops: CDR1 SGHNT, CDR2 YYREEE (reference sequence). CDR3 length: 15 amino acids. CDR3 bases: TGTGCCAGCAGCTTGGGGGGCAGGGGGCGGGTTGGCTACACCTTC. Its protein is CASSLGGRGRVGYTF.

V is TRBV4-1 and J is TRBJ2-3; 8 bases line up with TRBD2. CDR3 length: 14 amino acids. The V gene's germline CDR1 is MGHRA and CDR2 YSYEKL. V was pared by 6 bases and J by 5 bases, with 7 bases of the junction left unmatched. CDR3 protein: CASSGTRVIDTQYF. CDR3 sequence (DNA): TGCGCCAGCAGTGGGACTAGAGTTATAGATACGCAGTATTTT.

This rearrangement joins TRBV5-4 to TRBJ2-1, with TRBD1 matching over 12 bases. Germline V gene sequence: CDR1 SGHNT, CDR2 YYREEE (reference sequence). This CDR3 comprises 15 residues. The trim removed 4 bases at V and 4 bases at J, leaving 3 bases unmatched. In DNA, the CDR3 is TGTGCCAGCAGCGGGGGACAGGGGGCTTACAATGAGCAGTTCTTC. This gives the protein CASSGGQGAYNEQFF. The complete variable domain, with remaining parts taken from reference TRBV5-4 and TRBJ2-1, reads ETGVTQSPTHLIKTRGQQVTLRCSSQSGHNTVSWYQQALGQGPQFIFQYYREEENGRGNFPPRFSGLQFPNYSSELNVNALELDDSALYLCASSGGQGAYNEQFFGPGTRLTVL.

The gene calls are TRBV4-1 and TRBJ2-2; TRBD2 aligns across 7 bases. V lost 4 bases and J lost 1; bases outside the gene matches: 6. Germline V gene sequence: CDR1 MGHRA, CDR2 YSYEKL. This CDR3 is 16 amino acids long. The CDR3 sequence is CASSRTGGGNTGELFF. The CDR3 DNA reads TGCGCCAGCAGCCGAACGGGGGGAGGGAACACCGGGGAGCTGTTTTTT.

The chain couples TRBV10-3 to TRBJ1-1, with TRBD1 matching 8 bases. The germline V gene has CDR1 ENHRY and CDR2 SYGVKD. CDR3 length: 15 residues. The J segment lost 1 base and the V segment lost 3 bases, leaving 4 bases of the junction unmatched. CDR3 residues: CAISETDRGNTEAFF. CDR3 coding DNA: TGTGCCATCAGTGAAACCGACAGGGGGAACACTGAAGCTTTCTTT.

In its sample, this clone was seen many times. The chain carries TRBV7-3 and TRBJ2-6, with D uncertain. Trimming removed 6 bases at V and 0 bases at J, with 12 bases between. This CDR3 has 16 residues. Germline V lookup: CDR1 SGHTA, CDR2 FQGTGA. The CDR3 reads CASSPDASSGANVLTF. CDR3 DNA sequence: TGTGCCAGCAGTCCGGACGCTAGCTCTGGGGCCAACGTCCTGACTTTC.

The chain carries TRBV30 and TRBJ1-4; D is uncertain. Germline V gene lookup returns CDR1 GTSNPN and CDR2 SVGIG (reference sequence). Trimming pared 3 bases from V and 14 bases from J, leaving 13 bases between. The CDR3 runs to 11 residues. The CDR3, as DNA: TGTGCCTGGAGAGTGGCGATGAAGCTGTTTTTT. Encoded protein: CAWRVAMKLFF.

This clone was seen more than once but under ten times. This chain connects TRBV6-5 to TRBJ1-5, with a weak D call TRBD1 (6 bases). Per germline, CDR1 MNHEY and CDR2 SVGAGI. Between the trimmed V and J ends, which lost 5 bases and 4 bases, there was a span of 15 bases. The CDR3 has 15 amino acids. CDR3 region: CASSPFTGQNQPQHF. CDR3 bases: TGTGCCAGCAGTCCTTTTACAGGGCAGAATCAGCCCCAGCATTTT.

Here the CDR3 reads CASSQDGGRTDTQYF. DNA of the CDR3: TGCGCCAGCAGCCAGGACGGAGGGCGCACAGATACGCAGTATTTT. The rearrangement links TRBV4-3 to TRBJ2-3; perhaps TRBD2 as D (6 bases). The CDR3 is made up of 15 amino acids. Trimming removed 3 bases from V and 1 base from J, with 11 bases in between. CDR1 is LGHNA and CDR2 is YSLEER in the germline V gene.

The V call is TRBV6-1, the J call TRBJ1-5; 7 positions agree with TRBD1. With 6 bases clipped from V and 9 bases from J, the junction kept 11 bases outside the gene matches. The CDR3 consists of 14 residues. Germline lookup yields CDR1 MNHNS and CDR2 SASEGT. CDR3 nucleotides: TGTGCCAGCAGCCAGACAGGGTCCCGGGCGCCCCAGCATTTT. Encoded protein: CASSQTGSRAPQHF.

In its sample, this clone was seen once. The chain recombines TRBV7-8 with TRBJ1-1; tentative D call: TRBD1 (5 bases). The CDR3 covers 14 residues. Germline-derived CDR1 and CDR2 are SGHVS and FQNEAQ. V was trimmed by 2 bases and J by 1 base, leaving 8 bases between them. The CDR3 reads CASSLITGNTEAFF. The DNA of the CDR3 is TGTGCCAGCAGCTTAATTACAGGGAACACTGAAGCTTTCTTT. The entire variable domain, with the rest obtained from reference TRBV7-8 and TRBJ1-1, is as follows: GAGVSQSPRYKVAKRGQDVALRCDPISGHVSLFWYQQALGQGPEFLTYFQNEAQLDKSGLPSDRFFAERPEGSVSTLKIQRTQQEDSAVYLCASSLITGNTEAFFGQGTRLTVV.

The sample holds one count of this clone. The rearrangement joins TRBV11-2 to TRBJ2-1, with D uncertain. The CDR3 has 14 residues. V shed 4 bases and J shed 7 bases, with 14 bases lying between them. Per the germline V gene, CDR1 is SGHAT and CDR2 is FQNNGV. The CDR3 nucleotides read TGTGCCAGCAGCTCGCCAGCTAGGGTAAATGAGCAGTTCTTC. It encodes CASSSPARVNEQFF.

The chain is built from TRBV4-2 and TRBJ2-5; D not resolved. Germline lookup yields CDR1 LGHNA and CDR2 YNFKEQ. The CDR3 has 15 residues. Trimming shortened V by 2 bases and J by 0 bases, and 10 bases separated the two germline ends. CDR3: CASSQSQGDQETQYF. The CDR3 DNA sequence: TGTGCCAGCAGCCAATCCCAAGGAGACCAAGAGACCCAGTACTTC.

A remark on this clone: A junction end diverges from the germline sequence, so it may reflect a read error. The CDR3 spells CAIGRENQYF. CDR3 DNA sequence: TGTGCCATAGGCAGAGAGAACCAGTACTTC. The rearrangement joins TRBV10-3 to TRBJ2-5; D unresolved. The CDR3 covers 10 residues. In germline, CDR1 is ENHRY, CDR2 SYGVKD.

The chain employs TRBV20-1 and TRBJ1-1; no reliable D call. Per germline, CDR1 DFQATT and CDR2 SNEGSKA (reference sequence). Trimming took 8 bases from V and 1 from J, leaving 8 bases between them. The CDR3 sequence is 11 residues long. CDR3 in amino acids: CSLLGNTEAFF. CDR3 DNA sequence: TGCAGTTTACTGGGGAACACTGAAGCTTTCTTT.

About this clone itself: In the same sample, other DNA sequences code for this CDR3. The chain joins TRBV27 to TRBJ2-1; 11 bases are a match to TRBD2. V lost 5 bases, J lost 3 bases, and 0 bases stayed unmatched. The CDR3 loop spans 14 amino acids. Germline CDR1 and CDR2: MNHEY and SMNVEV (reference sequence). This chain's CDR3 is CASSLAGGYNEQFF. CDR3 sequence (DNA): TGTGCCAGCAGTCTAGCGGGAGGCTACAATGAGCAGTTCTTC.

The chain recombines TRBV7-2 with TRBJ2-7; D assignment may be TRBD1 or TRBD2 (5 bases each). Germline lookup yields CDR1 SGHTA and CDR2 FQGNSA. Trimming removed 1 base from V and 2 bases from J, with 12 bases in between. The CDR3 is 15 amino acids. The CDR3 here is CASSLGSGSTYEQYF. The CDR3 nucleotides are TGTGCCAGCAGCTTAGGGTCAGGGAGTACCTACGAGCAGTACTTC. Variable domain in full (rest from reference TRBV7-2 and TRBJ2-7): GAGVSQSPSNKVTEKGKDVELRCDPISGHTALYWYRQSLGQGLEFLIYFQGNSAPDKSGLPSDRFSAERTGGSVSTLTIQRTQQEDSAVYLCASSLGSGSTYEQYFGPGTRLTVT.

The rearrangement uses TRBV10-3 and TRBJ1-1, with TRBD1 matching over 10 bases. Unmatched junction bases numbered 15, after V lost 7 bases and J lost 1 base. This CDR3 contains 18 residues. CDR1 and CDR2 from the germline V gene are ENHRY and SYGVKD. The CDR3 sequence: CAINHQPGQGSPNTEAFF. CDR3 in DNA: TGTGCCATCAATCACCAACCGGGACAGGGGTCCCCGAACACTGAAGCTTTCTTT.

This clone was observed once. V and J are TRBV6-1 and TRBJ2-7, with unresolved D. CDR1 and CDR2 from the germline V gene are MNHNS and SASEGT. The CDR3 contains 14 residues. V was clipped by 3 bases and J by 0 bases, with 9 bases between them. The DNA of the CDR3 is TGTGCCAGCAGTGAGGCCGGAAGCTCCTACGAGCAGTACTTC. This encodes CASSEAGSSYEQYF.

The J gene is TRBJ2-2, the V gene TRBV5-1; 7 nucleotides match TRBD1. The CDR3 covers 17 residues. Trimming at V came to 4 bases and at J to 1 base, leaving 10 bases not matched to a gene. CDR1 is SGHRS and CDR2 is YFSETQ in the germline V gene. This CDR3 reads CASSIQTGAQNTGELFF. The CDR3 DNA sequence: TGCGCCAGCAGCATCCAAACAGGGGCCCAGAACACCGGGGAGCTGTTTTTT.

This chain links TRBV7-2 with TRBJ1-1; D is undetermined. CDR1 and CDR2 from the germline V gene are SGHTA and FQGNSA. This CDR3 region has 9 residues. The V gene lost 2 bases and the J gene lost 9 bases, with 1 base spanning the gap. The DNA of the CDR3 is TGTGCCAGCAGCTTAAAAGCTTTCTTT. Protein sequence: CASSLKAFF.

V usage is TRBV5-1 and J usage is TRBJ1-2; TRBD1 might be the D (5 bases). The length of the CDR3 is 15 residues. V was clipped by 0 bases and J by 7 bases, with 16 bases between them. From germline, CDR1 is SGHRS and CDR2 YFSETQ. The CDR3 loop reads CASSLDPASGSGYTF. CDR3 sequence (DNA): TGCGCCAGCAGCTTGGATCCCGCGTCAGGGTCTGGCTACACCTTC.